One sample yielded the 2 T cell receptor beta chains listed below, sequenced in a study of blood T cell repertoires in COVID-19. TCRdb's table, derived via immunoSEQ multiplex PCR, lists solely in-frame clones and lacks some. This table holds 350,000 or so clones, approximately 89% found once. Sequenced material: peripheral blood. All receptors derive from a woman aged 60 to 75 with COVID-19, enrolled during active disease.

The chain links TRBV5-1 to TRBJ1-2; 7 nucleotides match TRBD1. V dropped 1 base and J dropped 12; count of bases not matched to a gene: 9. This CDR3 has 13 amino acids. Germline CDR1 SGHRS, CDR2 YFSETQ. In DNA form, the CDR3 reads TGCGCCAGCAGCTTGTCCCCGGGACAGAAGAACACCTTC. Its protein is CASSLSPGQKNTF.

In this sample, this clone turned up a few times. The V call is TRBV13, the J call TRBJ2-5, with a possible D match to TRBD1 (6 bases). The CDR3 is made up of 14 amino acids. The germline gives CDR1 PRHDT, CDR2 FYEKMQ (reference sequence). Trimming cost V 5 bases and J 1 base, with 11 bases left between them. CDR3 coding DNA: TGTGCCAGCAGCCCCCGGGACACCCAAGAGACCCAGTACTTC. This sequence encodes CASSPRDTQETQYF. The full variable domain, completed using reference TRBV13 and TRBJ2-5, is AAGVIQSPRHLIKEKRETATLKCYPIPRHDTVYWYQQGPGQDPQFLISFYEKMQSDKGSIPDRFSAQQFSDYHSELNMSSLELGDSALYFCASSPRDTQETQYFGPGTRLLVL.